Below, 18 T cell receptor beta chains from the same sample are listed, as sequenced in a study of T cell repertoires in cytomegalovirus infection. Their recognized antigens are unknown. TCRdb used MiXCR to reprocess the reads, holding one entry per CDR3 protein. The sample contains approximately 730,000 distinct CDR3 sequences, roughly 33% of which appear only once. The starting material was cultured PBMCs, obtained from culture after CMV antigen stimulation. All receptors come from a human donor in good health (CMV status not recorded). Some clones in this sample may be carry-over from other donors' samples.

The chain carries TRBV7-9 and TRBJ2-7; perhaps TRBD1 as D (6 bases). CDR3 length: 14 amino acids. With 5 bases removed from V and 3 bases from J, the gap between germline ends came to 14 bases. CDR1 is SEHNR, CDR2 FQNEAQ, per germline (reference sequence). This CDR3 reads CASSPRSGDYEQYF. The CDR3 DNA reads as TGTGCCAGCAGCCCCAGGTCAGGGGACTACGAGCAGTACTTC.

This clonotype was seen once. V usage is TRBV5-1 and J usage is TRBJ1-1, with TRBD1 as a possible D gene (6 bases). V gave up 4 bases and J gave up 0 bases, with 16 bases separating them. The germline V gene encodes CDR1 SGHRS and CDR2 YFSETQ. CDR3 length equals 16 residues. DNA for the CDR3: TGCGCCAGCAGCGTGGGGAAGACAGGTATGAACACTGAAGCTTTCTTT. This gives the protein CASSVGKTGMNTEAFF.

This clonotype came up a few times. The CDR3 DNA reads as TGCAGTGCTAGAACTAGCGGGGCGAACACCGGGGAGCTGTTTTTT. Protein product: CSARTSGANTGELFF. This chain joins TRBV20-1 and TRBJ2-2, with 10 nucleotides matching TRBD2. The CDR3 consists of 15 residues. Germline loops: CDR1 DFQATT, CDR2 SNEGSKA (reference sequence). The trim removed 2 bases at V and 0 bases at J, leaving 0 bases unmatched.

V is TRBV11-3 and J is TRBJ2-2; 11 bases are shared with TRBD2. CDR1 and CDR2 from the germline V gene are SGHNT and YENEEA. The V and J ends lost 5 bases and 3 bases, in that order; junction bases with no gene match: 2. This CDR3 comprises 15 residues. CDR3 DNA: TGTGCCAGCAGCCCGGGACTAGCGGACACCGGGGAGCTGTTTTTT. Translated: CASSPGLADTGELFF.

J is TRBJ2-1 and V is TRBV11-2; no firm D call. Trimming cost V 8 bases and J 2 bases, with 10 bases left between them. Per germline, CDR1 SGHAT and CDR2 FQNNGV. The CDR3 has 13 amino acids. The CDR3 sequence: CASWNPAYNEQFF. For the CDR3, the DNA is TGTGCCAGCTGGAATCCAGCCTACAATGAGCAGTTCTTC.

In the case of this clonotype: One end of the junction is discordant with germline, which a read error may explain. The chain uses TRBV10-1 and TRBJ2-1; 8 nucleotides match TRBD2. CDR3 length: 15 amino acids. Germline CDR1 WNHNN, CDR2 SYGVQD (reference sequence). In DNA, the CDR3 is TGCGCCAGCAGTGACGGCGCGGGAGGCCGCAATGAGCTGTTCTTC. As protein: CASSDGAGGRNELFF.

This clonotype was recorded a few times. The CDR3 loop is CASSGQNYEQYF. DNA of the CDR3: TGTGCCAGCAGTGGACAGAACTACGAGCAGTACTTC. The chain recombines TRBV6-2 or TRBV6-3 with TRBJ2-7, with D possibly matching TRBD1 (6 bases). The CDR3 loop spans 12 amino acids. Germline lookup yields CDR1 MNHEY and CDR2 SVGEGT. The V end lost 5 bases, the J end lost 3 bases, and 8 bases lay between the germline ends.

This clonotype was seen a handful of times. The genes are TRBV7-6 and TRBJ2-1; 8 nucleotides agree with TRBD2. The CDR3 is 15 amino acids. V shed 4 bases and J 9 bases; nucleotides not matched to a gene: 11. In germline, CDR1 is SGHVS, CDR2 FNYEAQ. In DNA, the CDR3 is TGTGCCAGCAGCTGGGTCCGGGAGGGCGAGGGTGAGCAGTTCTTC. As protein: CASSWVREGEGEQFF.

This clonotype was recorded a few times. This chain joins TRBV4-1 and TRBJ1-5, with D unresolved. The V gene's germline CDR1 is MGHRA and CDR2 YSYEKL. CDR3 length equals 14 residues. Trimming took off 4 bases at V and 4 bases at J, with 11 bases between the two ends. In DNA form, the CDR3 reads TGCGCCAGCAGCCTGACACATAATAATCAGCCCCAGCATTTT. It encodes CASSLTHNNQPQHF.

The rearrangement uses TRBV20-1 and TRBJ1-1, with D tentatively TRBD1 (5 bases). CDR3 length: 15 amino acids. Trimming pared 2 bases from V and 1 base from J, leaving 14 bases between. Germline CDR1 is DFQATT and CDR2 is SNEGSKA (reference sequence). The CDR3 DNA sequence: TGCAGTGCTAGACCCCCTGGGGCTCCGAACACTGAAGCTTTCTTT. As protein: CSARPPGAPNTEAFF.

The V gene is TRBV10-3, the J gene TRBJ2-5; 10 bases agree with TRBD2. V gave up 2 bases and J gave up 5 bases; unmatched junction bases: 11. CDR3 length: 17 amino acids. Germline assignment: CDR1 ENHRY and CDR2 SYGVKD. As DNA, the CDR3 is TGTGCCATCAGTGAGCGGTCGGCTAGCGGGAGAATGGAGACCCAGTACTTC. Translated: CAISERSASGRMETQYF.

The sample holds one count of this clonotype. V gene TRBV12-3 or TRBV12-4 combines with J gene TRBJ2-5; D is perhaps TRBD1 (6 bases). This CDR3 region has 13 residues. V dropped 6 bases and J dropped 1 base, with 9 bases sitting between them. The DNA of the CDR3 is TGTGCCAGCAGGGGACATACCCAAGAGACCCAGTACTTC. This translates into CASRGHTQETQYF.

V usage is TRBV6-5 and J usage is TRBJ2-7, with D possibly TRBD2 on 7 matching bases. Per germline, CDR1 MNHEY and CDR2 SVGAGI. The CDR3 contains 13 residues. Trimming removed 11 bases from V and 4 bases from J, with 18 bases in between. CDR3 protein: CAAGRGAGYEQYF. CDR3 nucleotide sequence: TGTGCCGCGGGTCGGGGGGCCGGATACGAGCAGTACTTC.

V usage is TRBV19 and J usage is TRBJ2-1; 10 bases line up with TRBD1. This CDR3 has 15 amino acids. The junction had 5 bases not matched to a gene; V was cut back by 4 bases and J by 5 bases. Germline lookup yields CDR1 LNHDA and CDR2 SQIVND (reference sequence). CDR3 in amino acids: CASSRQGALNNEQFF. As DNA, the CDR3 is TGTGCCAGTAGTAGACAGGGGGCACTAAACAATGAGCAGTTCTTC.

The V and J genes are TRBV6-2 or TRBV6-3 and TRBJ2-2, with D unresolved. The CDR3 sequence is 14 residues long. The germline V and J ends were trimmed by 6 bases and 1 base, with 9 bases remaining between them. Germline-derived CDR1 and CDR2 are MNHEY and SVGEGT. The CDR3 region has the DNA TGTGCCAGCAGCCAACTCCGGAACACCGGGGAGCTGTTTTTT. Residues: CASSQLRNTGELFF.

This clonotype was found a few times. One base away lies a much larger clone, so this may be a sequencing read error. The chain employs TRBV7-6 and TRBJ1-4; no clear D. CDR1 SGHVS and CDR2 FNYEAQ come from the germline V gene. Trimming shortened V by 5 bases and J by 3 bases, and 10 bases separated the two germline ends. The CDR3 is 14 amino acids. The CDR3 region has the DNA TGTGCCAGCAGCCAGCTTGGGGCTAATGAAAAACTGTTTTTT. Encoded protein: CASSQLGANEKLFF.

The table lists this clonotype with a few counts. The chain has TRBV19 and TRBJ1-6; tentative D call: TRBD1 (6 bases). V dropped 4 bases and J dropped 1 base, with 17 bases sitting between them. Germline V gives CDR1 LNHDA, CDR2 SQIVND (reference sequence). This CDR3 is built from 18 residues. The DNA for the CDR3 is TGTGCCAGTAGTACCTTGCCCCAAGGACAGTCCTATAATTCACCCCTCCACTTT. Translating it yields CASSTLPQGQSYNSPLHF.

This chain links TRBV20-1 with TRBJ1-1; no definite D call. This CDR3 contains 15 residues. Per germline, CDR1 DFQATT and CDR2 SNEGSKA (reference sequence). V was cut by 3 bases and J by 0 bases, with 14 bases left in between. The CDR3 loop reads CSAREFSSMNTEAFF. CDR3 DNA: TGCAGTGCTAGGGAATTCTCCTCCATGAACACTGAAGCTTTCTTT.